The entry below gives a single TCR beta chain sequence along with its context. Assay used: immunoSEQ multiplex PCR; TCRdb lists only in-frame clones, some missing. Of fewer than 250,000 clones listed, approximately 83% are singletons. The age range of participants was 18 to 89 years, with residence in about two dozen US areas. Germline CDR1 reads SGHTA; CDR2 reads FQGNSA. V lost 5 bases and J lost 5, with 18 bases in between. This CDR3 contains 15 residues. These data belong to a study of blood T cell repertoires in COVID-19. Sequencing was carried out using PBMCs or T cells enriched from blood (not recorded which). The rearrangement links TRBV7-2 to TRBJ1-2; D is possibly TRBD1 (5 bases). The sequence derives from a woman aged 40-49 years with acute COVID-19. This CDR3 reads CASSHLLPSGYGYTF. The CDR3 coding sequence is TGTGCCAGCAGCCATCTATTACCCTCAGGGTATGGCTACACCTTC.